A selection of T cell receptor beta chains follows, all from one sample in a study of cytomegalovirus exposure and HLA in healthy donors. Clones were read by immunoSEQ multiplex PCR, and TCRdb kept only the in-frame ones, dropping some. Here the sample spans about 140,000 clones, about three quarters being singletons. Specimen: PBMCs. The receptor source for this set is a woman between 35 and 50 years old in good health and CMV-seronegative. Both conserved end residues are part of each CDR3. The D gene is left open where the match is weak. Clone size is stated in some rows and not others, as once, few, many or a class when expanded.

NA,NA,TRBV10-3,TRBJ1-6,TGTGCCATCAAGGAGGGACTCGCTAATTCACCCCTCCACTTT,CAIKEGLANSPLHF
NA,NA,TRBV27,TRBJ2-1,TGTGCCAGCAGTTTAACGTCTCCAGGGGCCTACAATGAGCAGTTCTTC,CASSLTSPGAYNEQFF
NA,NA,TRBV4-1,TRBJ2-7,TGCGCCAGCAGCCATTTGGGGGCAATCGAGCAGTACTTC,CASSHLGAIEQYF
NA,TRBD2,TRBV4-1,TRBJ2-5,TGCGCCAGCAGCCAAGACCGACTAGCGGGGGGGCGTGGGACCCAGTACTTC,CASSQDRLAGGRGTQYF
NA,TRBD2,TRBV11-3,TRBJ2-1,TGTGCCAGCAGCTTAGAAACGGGGGGGCGTGTTGAGCAGTTCTTC,CASSLETGGRVEQFF
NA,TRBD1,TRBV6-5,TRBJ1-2,TGTGCCAGCAGTTACGGGACAGGGGGCGGCTATGGCTACACCTTC,CASSYGTGGGYGYTF
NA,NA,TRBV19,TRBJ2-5,TGTGCCAGTAGTATAGTTTCAGGGGAAGAGACCCAGTACTTC,CASSIVSGEETQYF
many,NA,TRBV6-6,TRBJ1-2,TGTGCCAGCAGGAGGTCCCTAGAGGATCGTTCGCGGGGCTACACCTTC,CASRRSLEDRSRGYTF
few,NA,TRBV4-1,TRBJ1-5,TGCGCCAGCAGCCAAGATACGCGGGGTAATCAGCCCCAGCATTTT,CASSQDTRGNQPQHF
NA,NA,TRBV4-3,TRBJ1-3,TGCGCCAGCAGCCCAAGTGTGGGAGTCTCTGGAAACACCATATATTTT,CASSPSVGVSGNTIYF
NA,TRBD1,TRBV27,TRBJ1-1,TGTGCCAGCAGTTTGATTGGACAGGGTCAAGAAGCTTTCTTT,CASSLIGQGQEAFF
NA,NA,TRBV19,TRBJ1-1,TGTGCCAGTAGTATTTCTTCGGGGGGAGCTTTCTTT,CASSISSGGAFF
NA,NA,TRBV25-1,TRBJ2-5,TGTGCCAGCAGTGATAGTGGACTCGGGGTTTCGGAGCAGTACTTC,CASSDSGLGVSEQYF
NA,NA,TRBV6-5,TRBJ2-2,TGTGCCAGCAGTTACCGACCCCGAGGCACCGGGGAGCTGTTTTTT,CASSYRPRGTGELFF
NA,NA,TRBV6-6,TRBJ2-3,TGTGCCGCCCGACGGGGGGCTAGCACAGATACGCAGTATTTT,CAARRGASTDTQYF
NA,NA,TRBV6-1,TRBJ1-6,TGTGCCAGCAGTGTCCATTGGACAGCCAAGTTCGGGTCACCCCTCCACTTT,CASSVHWTAKFGSPLHF
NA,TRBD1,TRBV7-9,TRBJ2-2,TGTTCCAGCAGCTTCGACAGGGGGATTGGGGCCGGGGAGCTGTTTTTT,CSSSFDRGIGAGELFF
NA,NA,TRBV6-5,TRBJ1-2,TGTGCCAGCAGTCACGGGGGATCCAGCTACACCTTC,CASSHGGSSYTF
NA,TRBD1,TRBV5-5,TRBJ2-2,TGTGCCAGCAGCTTGGGCCCCGGGACAGTCGGGGAGCTGTTTTTT,CASSLGPGTVGELFF
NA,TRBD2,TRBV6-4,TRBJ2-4,TGTGCCAACCTAAAACCACGGGCCAGGGAGGGCAAAAACATTCAGTACTTC,CANLKPRAREGKNIQYF
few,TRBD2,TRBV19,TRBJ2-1,TGTGCCAGTAACCAGCGGGGGGGGAGCTCCTACAATGAGCAGTTCTTC,CASNQRGGSSYNEQFF
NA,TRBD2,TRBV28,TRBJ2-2,TGTGCCAGCAGTCTTGGTGTCGGGGGGTCGGGCACCGGGGAGCTGTTTTTT,CASSLGVGGSGTGELFF
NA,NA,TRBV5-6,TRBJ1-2,TGTGCCAGCAGCTTGGCCGTGGCAGGGTATGGCTACACCTTC,CASSLAVAGYGYTF